This T cell receptor (beta chain) appears in the sequencing data of a study of beta chain features in type 1 diabetes. General study points: Insertion counts at VDJ junctions were lower in type 1 diabetes patients, who also showed more deletions there.

The sequenced template was cDNA made from the entire isolated RNA. Method: immunoSEQ multiplex PCR; TCRdb's copy keeps in-frame clones and lacks some. The sample includes 250,000 to 400,000 clones, around 15% of them seen just once. This clone was seen repeatedly, ten times or more. Its antigen remains unknown. V was cut by 5 bases and J by 5 bases, with 10 bases left in between. CDR3 size: 13 residues. In germline, CDR1 is MNHEY, CDR2 SMNVEV (reference sequence). Sequenced: central memory CD4+ T cells from blood. The genes are TRBV27 and TRBJ2-4; no definite D call. The receptor was derived from a man aged 25 to 40 in good health. The CDR3, as DNA: TGTGCCAGCAGTACGGCAGGCGAAAACATTCAGTACTTC. It specifies CASSTAGENIQYF.